This TCR beta chain was identified during a study of shared clonotypes between healthy human individuals. V dropped 5 bases and J dropped 2 bases, with 19 bases sitting between them. Germline CDR1 and CDR2: SGHAT and FQNNGV. The length of the CDR3 is 16 residues. The method was immunoSEQ multiplex PCR; TCRdb's version includes in-frame clones alone and lacks a portion of them. The sample has fewer than 600,000 clones, roughly 79% seen once; the top ten hold around 12%. The TCR sequence derives from a woman between 40 and 55 years old in good health. Some clones in this sample may be carry-over from other donors' samples. V gene TRBV11-2 combines with J gene TRBJ2-7; D perhaps matches TRBD1 (5 bases). Material for sequencing was PBMCs. The CDR3: CASSLGVRITTYEQYF. CDR3 bases: TGTGCCAGCAGCCTAGGGGTCAGGATAACAACCTACGAGCAGTACTTC.